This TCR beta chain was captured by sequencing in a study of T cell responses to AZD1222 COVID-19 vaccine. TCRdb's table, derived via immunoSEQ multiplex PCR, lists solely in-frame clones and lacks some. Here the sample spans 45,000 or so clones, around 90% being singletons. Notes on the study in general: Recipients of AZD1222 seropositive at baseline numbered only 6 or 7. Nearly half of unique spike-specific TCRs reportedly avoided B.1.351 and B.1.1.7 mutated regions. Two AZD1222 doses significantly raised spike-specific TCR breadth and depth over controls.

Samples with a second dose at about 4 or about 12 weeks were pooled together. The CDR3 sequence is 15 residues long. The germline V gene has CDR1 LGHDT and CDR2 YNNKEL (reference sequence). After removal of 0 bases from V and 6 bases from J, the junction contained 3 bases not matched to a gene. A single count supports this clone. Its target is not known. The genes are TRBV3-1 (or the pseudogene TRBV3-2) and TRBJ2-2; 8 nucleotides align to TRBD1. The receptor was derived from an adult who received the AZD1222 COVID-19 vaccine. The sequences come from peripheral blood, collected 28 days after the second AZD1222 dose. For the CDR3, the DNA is TGTGCCAGCAGCCAAGACAGGGGGCTTCCCGGGGAGCTGTTTTTT. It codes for CASSQDRGLPGELFF.